The entry below describes one TCR beta chain. Vbeta (60) and Jbeta (13) primers were used in the PCR. TCRdb's table, derived via immunoSEQ multiplex PCR, lists solely in-frame clones and lacks some. The sample shows roughly 140,000 clones, approximately 68% of them seen only once. Trimming shortened V by 3 bases and J by 6 bases, and 18 bases separated the two germline ends. Germline-derived CDR1 and CDR2 are MNHNS and SASEGT. This CDR3 contains 15 residues. The data are from a study of cytomegalovirus exposure and HLA in healthy donors. The clonotype originates from a man in his 60s in good health and CMV-seronegative. The chain carries TRBV6-1 and TRBJ2-7; possible D gene TRBD2, 6 bases. The sample comprised PBMCs. CDR3 in amino acids: CASSESSGTSPEQYF. CDR3 nucleotides: TGTGCCAGCAGTGAGTCGTCCGGGACTTCCCCCGAGCAGTACTTC.